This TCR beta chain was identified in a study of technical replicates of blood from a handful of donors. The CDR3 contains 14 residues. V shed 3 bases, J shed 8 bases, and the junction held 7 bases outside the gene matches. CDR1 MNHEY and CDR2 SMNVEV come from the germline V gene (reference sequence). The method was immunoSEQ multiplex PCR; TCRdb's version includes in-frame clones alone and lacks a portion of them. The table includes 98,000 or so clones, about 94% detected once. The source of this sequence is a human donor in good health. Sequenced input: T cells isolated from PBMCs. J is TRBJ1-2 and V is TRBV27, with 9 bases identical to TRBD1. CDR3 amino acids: CASSFRQGVWGYTF. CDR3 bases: TGTGCCAGCAGTTTTAGACAGGGGGTATGGGGCTACACCTTC.